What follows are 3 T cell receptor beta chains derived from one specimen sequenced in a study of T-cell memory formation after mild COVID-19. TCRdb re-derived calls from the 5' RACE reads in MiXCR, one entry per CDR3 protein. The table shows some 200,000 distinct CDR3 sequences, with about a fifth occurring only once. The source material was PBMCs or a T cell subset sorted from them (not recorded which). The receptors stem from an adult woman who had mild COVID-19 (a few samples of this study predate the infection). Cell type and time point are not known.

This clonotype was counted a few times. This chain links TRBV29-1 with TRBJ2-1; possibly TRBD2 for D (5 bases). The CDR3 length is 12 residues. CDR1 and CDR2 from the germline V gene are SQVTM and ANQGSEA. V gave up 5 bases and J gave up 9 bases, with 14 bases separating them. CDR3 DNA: TGCAGCGTTAGCGACTACACTCCTGAGCAGTTCTTC. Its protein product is CSVSDYTPEQFF.

The CDR3 DNA follows: TGCGCCAGCAGCCAAGAGGGGAGGGAAGAGACCCAGTACTTC. It translates to CASSQEGREETQYF. The rearrangement links TRBV4-1 to TRBJ2-5, with 7 nucleotides matching TRBD2. CDR1 is MGHRA, CDR2 YSYEKL, per germline. Trimming took 0 bases from V and 3 from J; bases not matched to a gene: 1. This CDR3 has 14 amino acids.

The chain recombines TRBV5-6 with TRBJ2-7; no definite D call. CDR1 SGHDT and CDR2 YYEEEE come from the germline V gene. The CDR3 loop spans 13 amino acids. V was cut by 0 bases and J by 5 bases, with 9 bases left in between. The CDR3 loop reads CASSLGTGHEQYF. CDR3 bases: TGTGCCAGCAGCTTGGGCACCGGGCACGAGCAGTACTTC.